This T cell receptor beta chain appears in the sequencing data of a study of blood T cells in healthy people across ages. Germline V gene sequence: CDR1 MNHEY, CDR2 SVGEGT. J was trimmed by 0 bases and V by 8 bases; bases with no gene match: 4. This CDR3 is 15 amino acids long. It was with a sample-barcoded 5' primer and a J-beta primer mix that a second PCR of roughly 6 to 12 cycles was run. Each cDNA molecule received a tag from a template-switch adaptor that had 12 random nucleotides. Sequencing yielded, for each sample, at least 2.5 million paired-end reads carrying CDR3. From the 5' RACE reads, TCRdb called clonotypes with MiXCR, one entry per CDR3 protein. The data contain under 2,000,000 distinct CDR3 sequences, 49% of them singletons. Researchers report isolating at least 7 million PBMCs per sample.

The specimen sequenced was blood. The source is a woman aged 35 to 49 in good health. This sequence joins TRBV6-2 or TRBV6-3 and TRBJ2-1; 10 bases match TRBD1. CDR3 residues: CASGTGAFSYNEQFF. The CDR3 bases are TGTGCCAGCGGGACAGGGGCGTTCTCCTACAATGAGCAGTTCTTC.